Below, one TCR beta chain is given with its context. Germline assignment: CDR1 SGHDT and CDR2 YYEEEE. The ends were cut back, 0 bases at V and 5 bases at J, with 11 bases in the middle. The CDR3 is 15 residues long. The data stem from a study of T cell changes during pregnancy in multiple sclerosis. Profiled with immunoSEQ multiplex PCR; TCRdb holds only in-frame clones, not every one. The sample holds around 80,000 clones; 92% are singletons and the top ten take 1.4%. V gene TRBV5-6 combines with J gene TRBJ2-2; a weak D match, TRBD1 (5 bases). The TCR was taken from a female donor with multiple sclerosis, enrolled in a pregnancy study. This specimen was peripheral blood, taken before pregnancy. The CDR3 is CASSLGRVGTGELFF. The CDR3 DNA sequence: TGTGCCAGCAGCTTGGGCAGGGTGGGAACCGGGGAGCTGTTTTTT.